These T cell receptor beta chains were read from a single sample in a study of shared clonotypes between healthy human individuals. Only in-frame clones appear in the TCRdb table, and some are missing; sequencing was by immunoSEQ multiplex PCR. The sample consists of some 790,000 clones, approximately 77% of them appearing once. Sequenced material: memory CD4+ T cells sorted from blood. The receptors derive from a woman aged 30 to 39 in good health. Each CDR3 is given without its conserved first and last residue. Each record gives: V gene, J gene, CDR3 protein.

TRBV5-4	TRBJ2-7	ASSNPPGRAFGEQY
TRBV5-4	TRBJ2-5	ASTVNQETQY
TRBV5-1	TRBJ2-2	ASSTGTETGELF
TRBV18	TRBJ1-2	ASSSFRQEGGYT
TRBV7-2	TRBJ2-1	ASSLVRAGGHNEQF
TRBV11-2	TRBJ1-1	ASRFRVGQLNTEAF
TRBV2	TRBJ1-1	ASSERDLRMNTEAF
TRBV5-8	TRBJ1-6	ASSSSDRNNSPLH
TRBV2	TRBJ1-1	ASSEGPGATEAF
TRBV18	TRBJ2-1	ASSSTRGEQF
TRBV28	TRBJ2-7	ASSSGTSGILVYEQY
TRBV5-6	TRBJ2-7	ASSFGYEQY
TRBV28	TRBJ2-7	AITTTSGAYEQY
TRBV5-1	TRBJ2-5	ASRAGLEETQY
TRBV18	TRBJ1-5	ASSQGRGQPQH
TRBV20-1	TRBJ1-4	SASGEKLF
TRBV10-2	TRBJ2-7	ASRGRAYEQY
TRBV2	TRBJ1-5	ASSERGGSGRSNQPQH
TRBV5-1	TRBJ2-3	ASSLIAGGTDTQY
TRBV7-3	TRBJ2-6	ASSSTGTGANVLT
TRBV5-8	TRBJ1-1	ASSPRNGGTEAF
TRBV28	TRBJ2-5	ASRERKGGKQTQY
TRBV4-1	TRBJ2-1	ASSQPTLRDAANSYNEQF
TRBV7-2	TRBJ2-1	ASSLDVMGEQF
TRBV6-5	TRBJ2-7	ATASRYEQY
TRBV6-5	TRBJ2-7	ASRESGSGSYEQY
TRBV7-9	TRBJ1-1	ASSENDRSEAF
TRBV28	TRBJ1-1	ASSSNLNTEAF
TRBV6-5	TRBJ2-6	ASSFSTPSGANVLT
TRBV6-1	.	ASSENPGNPHEQY
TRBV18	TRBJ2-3	ASSLNRRGSGLLPNTDTQY
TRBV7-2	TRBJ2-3	ASSGLQGDTQY
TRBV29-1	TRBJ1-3	SVGQASGNTIY
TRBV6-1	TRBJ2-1	ASSEFSGGTRRGEQF
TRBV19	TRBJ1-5	ASRRQGSYSNQPQH
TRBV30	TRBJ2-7	ACKPSGRAHEQY
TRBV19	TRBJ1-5	ASSHRDYSNQPQH
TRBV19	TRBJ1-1	ASSTPGGDEAF
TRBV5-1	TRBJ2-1	ASSSWTSGYNEQF
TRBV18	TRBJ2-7	ASSSTGSRAYEQY
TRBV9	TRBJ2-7	ASSADQTGYEQY